This T cell receptor beta chain was captured in a study of blood T cell repertoires in COVID-19. Overall study: The analysed material was cDNA or gDNA that came from T cells, B-cell-depleted T cells, or PBMCs.

Clones were sequenced by immunoSEQ multiplex PCR, and TCRdb holds only the in-frame ones, with some missing. The sample yields around 220,000 clones, 82% seen once. V gave up 4 bases and J gave up 4 bases; unmatched junction bases: 3. Looked up from germline, CDR1 is KGHDR and CDR2 is SFDVKD. CDR3 length equals 14 residues. The sequencing sample was made of peripheral blood. The sequence came from a woman older than 75 with active or convalescent COVID-19. The rearrangement links TRBV24-1 to TRBJ1-5, with 7 bases that match TRBD1. Here the CDR3 DNA reads TGTGCCACCAGTGACCGGGACAGAAATCAGCCCCAGCATTTT. Protein sequence: CATSDRDRNQPQHF.